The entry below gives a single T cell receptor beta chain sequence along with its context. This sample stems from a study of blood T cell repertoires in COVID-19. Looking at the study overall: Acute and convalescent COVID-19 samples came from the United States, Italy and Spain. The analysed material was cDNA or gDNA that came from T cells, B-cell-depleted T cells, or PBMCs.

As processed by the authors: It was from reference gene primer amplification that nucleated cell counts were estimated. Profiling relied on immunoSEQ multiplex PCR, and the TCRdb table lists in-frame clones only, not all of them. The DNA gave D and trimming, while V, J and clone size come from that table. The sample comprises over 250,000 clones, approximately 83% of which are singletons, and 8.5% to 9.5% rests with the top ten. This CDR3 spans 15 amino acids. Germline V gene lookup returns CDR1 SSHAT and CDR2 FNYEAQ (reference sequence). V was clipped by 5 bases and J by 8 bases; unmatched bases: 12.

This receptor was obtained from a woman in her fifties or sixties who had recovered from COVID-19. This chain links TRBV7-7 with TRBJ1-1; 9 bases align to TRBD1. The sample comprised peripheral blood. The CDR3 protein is CASSPLGQGIPEAFF. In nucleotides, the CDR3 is TGTGCCAGCAGCCCCTTGGGACAGGGAATCCCAGAAGCTTTCTTT. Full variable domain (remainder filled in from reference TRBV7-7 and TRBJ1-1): GAGVSQSPRYKVTKRGQDVTLRCDPISSHATLYWYQQALGQGPEFLTYFNYEAQPDKSGLPSDRFSAERPEGSISTLTIQRTEQRDSAMYRCASSPLGQGIPEAFFGQGTRLTVV.